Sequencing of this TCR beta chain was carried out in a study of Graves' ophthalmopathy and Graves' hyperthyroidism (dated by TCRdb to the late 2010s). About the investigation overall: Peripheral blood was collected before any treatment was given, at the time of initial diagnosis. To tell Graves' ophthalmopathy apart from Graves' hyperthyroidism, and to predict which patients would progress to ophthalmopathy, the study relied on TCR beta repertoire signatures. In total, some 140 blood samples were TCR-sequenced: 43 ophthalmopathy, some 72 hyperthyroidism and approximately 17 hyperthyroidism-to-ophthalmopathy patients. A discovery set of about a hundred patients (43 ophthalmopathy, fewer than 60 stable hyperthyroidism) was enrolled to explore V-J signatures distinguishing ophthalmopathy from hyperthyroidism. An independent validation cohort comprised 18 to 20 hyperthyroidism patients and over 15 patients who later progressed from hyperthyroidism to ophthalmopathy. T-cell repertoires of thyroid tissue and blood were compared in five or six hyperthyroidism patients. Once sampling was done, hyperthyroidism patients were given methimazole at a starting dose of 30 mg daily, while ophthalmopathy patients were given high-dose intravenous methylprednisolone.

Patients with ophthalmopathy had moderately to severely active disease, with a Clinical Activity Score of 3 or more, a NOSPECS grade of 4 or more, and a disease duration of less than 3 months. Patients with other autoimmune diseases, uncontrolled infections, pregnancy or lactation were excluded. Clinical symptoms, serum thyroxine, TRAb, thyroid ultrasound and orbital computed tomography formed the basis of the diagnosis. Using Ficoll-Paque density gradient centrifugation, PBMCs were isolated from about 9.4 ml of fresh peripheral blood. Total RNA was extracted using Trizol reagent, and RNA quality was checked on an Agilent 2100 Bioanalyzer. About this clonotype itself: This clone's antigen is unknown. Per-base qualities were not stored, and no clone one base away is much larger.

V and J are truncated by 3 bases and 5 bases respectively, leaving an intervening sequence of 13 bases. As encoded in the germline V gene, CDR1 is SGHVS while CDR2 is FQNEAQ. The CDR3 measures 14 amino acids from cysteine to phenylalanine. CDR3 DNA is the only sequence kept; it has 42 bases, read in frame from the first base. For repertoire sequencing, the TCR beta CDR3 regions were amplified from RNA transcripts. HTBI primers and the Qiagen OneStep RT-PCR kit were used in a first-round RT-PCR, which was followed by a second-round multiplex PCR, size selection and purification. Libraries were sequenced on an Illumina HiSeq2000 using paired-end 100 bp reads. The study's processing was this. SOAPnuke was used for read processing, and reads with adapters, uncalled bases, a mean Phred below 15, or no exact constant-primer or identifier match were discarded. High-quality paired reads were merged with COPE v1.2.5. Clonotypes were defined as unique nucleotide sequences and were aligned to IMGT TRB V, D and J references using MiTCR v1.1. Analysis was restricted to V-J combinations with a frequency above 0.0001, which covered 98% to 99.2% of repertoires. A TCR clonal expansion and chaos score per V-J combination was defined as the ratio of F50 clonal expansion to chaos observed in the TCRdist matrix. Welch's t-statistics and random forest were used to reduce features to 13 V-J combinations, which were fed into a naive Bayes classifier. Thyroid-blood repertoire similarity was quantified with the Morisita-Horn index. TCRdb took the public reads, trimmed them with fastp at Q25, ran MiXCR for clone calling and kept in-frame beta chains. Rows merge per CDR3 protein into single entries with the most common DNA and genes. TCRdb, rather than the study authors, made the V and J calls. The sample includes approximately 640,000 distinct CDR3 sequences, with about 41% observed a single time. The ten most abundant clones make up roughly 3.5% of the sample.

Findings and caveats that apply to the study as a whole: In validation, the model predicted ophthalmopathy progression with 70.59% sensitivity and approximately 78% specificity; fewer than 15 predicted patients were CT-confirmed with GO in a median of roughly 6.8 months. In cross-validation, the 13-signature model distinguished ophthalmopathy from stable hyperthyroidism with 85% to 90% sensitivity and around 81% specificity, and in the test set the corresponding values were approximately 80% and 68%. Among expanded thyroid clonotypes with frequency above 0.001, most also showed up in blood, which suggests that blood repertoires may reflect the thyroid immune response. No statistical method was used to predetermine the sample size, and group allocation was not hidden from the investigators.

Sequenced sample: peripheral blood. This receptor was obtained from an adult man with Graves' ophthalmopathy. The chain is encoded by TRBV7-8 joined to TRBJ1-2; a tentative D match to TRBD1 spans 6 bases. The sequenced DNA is TGTGCCAGCAGCTTCCGGACAGCTTTGTATGGCTACACCTTC. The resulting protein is CASSFRTALYGYTF.